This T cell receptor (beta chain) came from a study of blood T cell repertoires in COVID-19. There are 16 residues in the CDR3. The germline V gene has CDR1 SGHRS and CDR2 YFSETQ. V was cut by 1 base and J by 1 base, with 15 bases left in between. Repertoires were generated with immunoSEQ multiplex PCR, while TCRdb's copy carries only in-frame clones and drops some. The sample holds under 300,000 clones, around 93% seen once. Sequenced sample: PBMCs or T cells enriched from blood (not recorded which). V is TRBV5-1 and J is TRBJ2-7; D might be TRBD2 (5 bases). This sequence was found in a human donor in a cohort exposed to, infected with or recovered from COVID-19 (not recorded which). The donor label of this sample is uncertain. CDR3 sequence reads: CASSLSPTGMSYEQYF. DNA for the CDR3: TGCGCCAGCAGCTTGTCCCCTACGGGGATGTCCTACGAGCAGTACTTC.